Shown below are 14 T cell receptor beta chains from a single sample sequenced in a study of vaccination and CD4 T cells after COVID-19. Time point indicated: late sampling 161 to 241 days after vaccination in a few convalescent patients. Stated treatment: roughly 10-day PBMC culture with coronavirus spike peptide pools or control peptides (ViraFEST assay). The Oncomine TCR Beta short-read assay was applied to DNA of cultured CD4+ T cells. TCRdb reprocessed the PCR reads via MiXCR and lists one record per CDR3 protein. The sample lists 16,000 or so distinct CDR3 sequences; around 40% were seen once. Their specific antigens are unknown. This material consisted of CD4+ T cells from blood, cultured in vitro, taken about 7 months after SARS-CoV-2 vaccination. Receptor source: a human donor who had recovered from COVID-19.

The chain is built from TRBV7-2 and TRBJ2-7; 7 bases agree with TRBD2. V was clipped by 3 bases and J by 6 bases; unmatched bases: 8. The germline CDR1 and CDR2 sequences are SGHTA and FQGNSA. This CDR3 comprises 14 residues. In DNA, the CDR3 is TGTGCCAGCAGCTTCTCGGGGGGTTTGGGCGAGCAGTACTTC. It specifies CASSFSGGLGEQYF.

The chain carries TRBV20-1 and TRBJ2-3, with 14 bases lining up with TRBD2. The germline V gene has CDR1 DFQATT and CDR2 SNEGSKA (reference sequence). The V and J ends lost 5 bases and 0 bases, in that order; junction bases with no gene match: 4. The CDR3 is 16 residues long. The DNA for the CDR3 is TGCAGTGCTTGGACTAGCGGGAGGACTAGCACAGATACGCAGTATTTT. Its translation: CSAWTSGRTSTDTQYF.

This clonotype has just a few counts. V usage is TRBV24-1 and J usage is TRBJ2-3; 7 bases align to TRBD2. The CDR3 spans 17 residues. With 3 bases clipped from V and 6 bases from J, the junction kept 14 bases outside the gene matches. The germline gives CDR1 KGHDR, CDR2 SFDVKD. In nucleotides, the CDR3 is TGTGCCACCAGTGATCCCCTCTCTAGCGGAGCCCCGGATACGCAGTATTTT. Translating gives CATSDPLSSGAPDTQYF.

The V call is TRBV7-6, the J call TRBJ2-2, with 9 bases fitting TRBD2. CDR3 length: 16 amino acids. Germline CDR1 is SGHVS and CDR2 is FNYEAQ. After removal of 0 bases from V and 7 bases from J, the junction contained 6 bases not matched to a gene. CDR3 sequence reads: CASSLAAGGVGGELFF. CDR3 sequence (DNA): TGTGCCAGCAGCTTAGCAGCGGGAGGAGTTGGCGGGGAGCTGTTTTTT.

V usage is TRBV20-1 and J usage is TRBJ1-1; 10 bases match TRBD1. Germline V lookup: CDR1 DFQATT, CDR2 SNEGSKA (reference sequence). V shed 2 bases, J shed 3 bases, and the junction held 6 bases outside the gene matches. The CDR3 has 15 amino acids. This chain's CDR3 is CSARPGQGSDTEAFF. The DNA for the CDR3 is TGCAGTGCTAGACCGGGACAGGGGTCAGACACTGAAGCTTTCTTT.

The V call is TRBV5-7, the J call TRBJ2-5, with D maybe TRBD2 (6 bases). TRBV5-7 is marked as an open reading frame, function uncertain. The CDR3 totals 14 residues. CDR3 nucleotide sequence: TGTGTCAGGGACGGGAGAAGTTCCCAAGAGACCCAGTACTTC. It codes for CVRDGRSSQETQYF.

This chain joins TRBV7-9 and TRBJ2-3; unclear D gene. V gave up 5 bases and J gave up 4 bases, with 13 bases separating them. The germline gives CDR1 SEHNR, CDR2 FQNEAQ (reference sequence). CDR3 length equals 14 residues. The CDR3 protein is CASSPNLRADTQYF. The CDR3 DNA reads as TGTGCCAGCAGCCCGAACCTACGCGCAGATACGCAGTATTTT.

The rearrangement links TRBV7-2 to TRBJ2-5; TRBD2 agrees at 10 bases. Germline V lookup: CDR1 SGHTA, CDR2 FQGNSA. This CDR3 has 17 amino acids. J lost 1 base, V lost 1 base, and 6 bases had no gene match. The CDR3 DNA is TGTGCCAGCAGCTTAGGTATAGCGGGGGGCCCCCAAGAGACCCAGTACTTC. This translates into CASSLGIAGGPQETQYF.

In this sample, this clonotype turned up a few times. The chain joins TRBV15 to TRBJ1-5; 7 bases are shared with TRBD1. Germline values: CDR1 LNHNV, CDR2 YYDKDF (reference sequence). The CDR3 consists of 20 residues. The V gene end was trimmed by 1 base and the J gene end by 0 bases; junction bases not matched to a gene: 15. The CDR3 protein is CATSRVFSEGARDSNQPQHF. CDR3 nucleotide sequence: TGTGCCACCAGCAGAGTATTCTCCGAGGGGGCTAGAGATAGCAATCAGCCCCAGCATTTT.

This clonotype was detected only a few times. The rearrangement links TRBV7-9 to TRBJ1-1; 9 nucleotides line up with TRBD1. V shed 3 bases and J 11 bases; nucleotides not matched to a gene: 13. Germline CDR1 and CDR2: SEHNR and FQNEAQ (reference sequence). The CDR3 is 15 amino acids. CDR3 amino acids: CASSLNRGQIMEAFF. CDR3 DNA: TGTGCCAGCAGCTTGAACAGGGGGCAAATAATGGAGGCTTTCTTT.

The chain employs TRBV7-2 and TRBJ2-7; D is tentatively TRBD1 or TRBD2 (5 bases each). Per the germline V gene, CDR1 is SGHTA and CDR2 is FQGNSA. Between the trimmed V and J ends, which lost 5 bases and 2 bases, there was a span of 19 bases. The CDR3 consists of 16 residues. CDR3 region: CASSPLRNLGPYEQYF. In DNA, the CDR3 is TGTGCCAGCAGCCCTTTGCGCAACCTGGGACCCTACGAGCAGTACTTC.

This clonotype was counted only a few times. The chain carries TRBV20-1 and TRBJ1-2; 9 bases are a match to TRBD1. Germline V gene data show CDR1 as DFQATT and CDR2 as SNEGSKA (reference sequence). The CDR3 loop spans 15 amino acids. With 0 bases clipped from V and 7 bases from J, the junction kept 9 bases outside the gene matches. CDR3 in amino acids: CSARDLDRGGSGYTF. CDR3 sequence (DNA): TGCAGTGCTAGAGATCTCGACAGGGGGGGTTCTGGCTACACCTTC.

This clonotype was counted between two and nine times. The rearrangement joins TRBV6-2 or TRBV6-3 to TRBJ2-5; 12 bases match TRBD2. The CDR3 loop spans 16 amino acids. The germline V gene encodes CDR1 MNHEY and CDR2 SVGEGT. Trimming at V came to 5 bases and at J to 0 bases, leaving 4 bases not matched to a gene. CDR3 sequence: CASSTRTSGDQETQYF. In nucleotides, the CDR3 is TGTGCCAGCAGTACACGGACTAGCGGGGACCAAGAGACCCAGTACTTC.

This clonotype showed up just a few times. The rearrangement links TRBV6-2 or TRBV6-3 to TRBJ2-1; 8 bases are shared with TRBD1. The CDR3 is 13 amino acids. Germline values: CDR1 MNHEY, CDR2 SVGEGT. Trimming cost V 6 bases and J 6 bases; bases outside gene matches: 4. Here the CDR3 reads CASRPTGGNEQFF. In DNA, the CDR3 is TGTGCCAGCAGACCTACAGGGGGCAATGAGCAGTTCTTC.